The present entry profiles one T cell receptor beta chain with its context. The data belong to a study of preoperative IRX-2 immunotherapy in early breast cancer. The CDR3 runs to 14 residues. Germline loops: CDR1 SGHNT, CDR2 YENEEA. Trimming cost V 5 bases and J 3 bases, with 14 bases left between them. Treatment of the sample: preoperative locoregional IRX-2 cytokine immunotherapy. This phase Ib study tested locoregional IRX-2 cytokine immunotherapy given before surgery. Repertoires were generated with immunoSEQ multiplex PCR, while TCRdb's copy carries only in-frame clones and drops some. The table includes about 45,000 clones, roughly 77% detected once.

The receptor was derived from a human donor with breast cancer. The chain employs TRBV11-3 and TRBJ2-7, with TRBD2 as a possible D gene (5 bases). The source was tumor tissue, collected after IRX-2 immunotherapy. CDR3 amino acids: CASSPGRLSYEQYF. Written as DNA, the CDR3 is TGTGCCAGCAGCCCTGGGAGACTCAGCTACGAGCAGTACTTC.